The rows below give T cell receptor beta chains drawn from one sample of a study of blood T cell repertoires in COVID-19. This table comes from immunoSEQ multiplex PCR, and its TCRdb copy is limited to in-frame clones, with some not included. The repertoire includes about 420,000 clones, around 90% of them detected once, and 0.8% to 0.85% sits in the top ten. The sample taken for sequencing was peripheral blood. The source is a young man with COVID-19, enrolled during active disease. The CDR3 runs from the conserved cysteine through the conserved F or W. The order of the fields is V gene, J gene, D gene, clone size, CDR3 DNA, CDR3 protein. A D gene is named only where the DNA matches it firmly. Not all rows give a size; the values are once, few, many and, for expanded clones, a class.

v_gene: TRBV9; j_gene: TRBJ2-3; d_gene: .; abundance: .; CDR3nt: TGTGCCAGCAGCGTAGGAGGGGCTAGCGGCACAGATACGCAGTATTTT; CDR3aa: CASSVGGASGTDTQYF
v_gene: TRBV7-9; j_gene: TRBJ1-1; d_gene: TRBD1; abundance: many; CDR3nt: TGTGCCAGCAGCGTTCACGGGACAGCGAACACTGAAGCTTTCTTT; CDR3aa: CASSVHGTANTEAFF
v_gene: TRBV28; j_gene: TRBJ2-7; d_gene: TRBD2; abundance: .; CDR3nt: TGTGCCAGCAGGTTTAGCGGGACCTACGAGCAGTACTTC; CDR3aa: CASRFSGTYEQYF
v_gene: TRBV12-5; j_gene: TRBJ1-4; d_gene: .; abundance: .; CDR3nt: TGTGCTAGTGGCCGTGAGGGCCAGTATGAAAAACTGTTTTTT; CDR3aa: CASGREGQYEKLFF
v_gene: TRBV5-4; j_gene: TRBJ2-3; d_gene: .; abundance: .; CDR3nt: TGTGCCAGCAGCCCGGGATCCCTCGTGGGGTGGGTTAGCACAGATACGCAGTATTTT; CDR3aa: CASSPGSLVGWVSTDTQYF
v_gene: TRBV25-1; j_gene: TRBJ2-7; d_gene: .; abundance: .; CDR3nt: TGTGCCAGCAGTGAATATGGGCTAGCTGGGGGGATCGAGCAGTACTTC; CDR3aa: CASSEYGLAGGIEQYF
v_gene: TRBV7-9; j_gene: TRBJ2-5; d_gene: .; abundance: .; CDR3nt: TGTGCCAGCAGCCAAGGACAGCCCCAGTACTTC; CDR3aa: CASSQGQPQYF
v_gene: TRBV19; j_gene: TRBJ1-5; d_gene: TRBD1; abundance: .; CDR3nt: TGTGCCAGTAGTACCCCCACGGCGTCCCGGGACAGAAATCAGCCCCAGCATTTT; CDR3aa: CASSTPTASRDRNQPQHF
v_gene: TRBV16; j_gene: TRBJ1-2; d_gene: TRBD1; abundance: .; CDR3nt: TGTGCCAGCAGCCAATCTGGGACAGGGGTTGGCTACACCTTC; CDR3aa: CASSQSGTGVGYTF
v_gene: TRBV5-1; j_gene: TRBJ2-7; d_gene: .; abundance: .; CDR3nt: TGCGCCAGCAGCTTGGGACGGGACTACGAGCAGTACTTC; CDR3aa: CASSLGRDYEQYF
v_gene: TRBV11-2; j_gene: TRBJ2-3; d_gene: TRBD2; abundance: once; CDR3nt: TGTGCCAGCAGCTTAGGATCAGCGGGGAGCACAGATACGCAGTATTTT; CDR3aa: CASSLGSAGSTDTQYF
v_gene: TRBV18; j_gene: TRBJ1-5; d_gene: TRBD1; abundance: .; CDR3nt: TGTGCCAGCTCACCGGGACAGGGTATTCAGCCCCAGCATTTT; CDR3aa: CASSPGQGIQPQHF
v_gene: TRBV14; j_gene: TRBJ1-2; d_gene: .; abundance: .; CDR3nt: TGTGCCAGCAGCCAAGTTTCCATTAACTATGGCTACACCTTC; CDR3aa: CASSQVSINYGYTF
v_gene: TRBV6-5; j_gene: TRBJ1-2; d_gene: TRBD1; abundance: .; CDR3nt: TGTGCCAGCAGTCCCCGGGACAGGGGGTTCACCTTC; CDR3aa: CASSPRDRGFTF
v_gene: TRBV4-1; j_gene: TRBJ2-1; d_gene: TRBD2; abundance: .; CDR3nt: TGCGCCAGCAGCCGGGGACTAGCGGGAGCTACGACTATGAATGAGCAGTTCTTC; CDR3aa: CASSRGLAGATTMNEQFF
v_gene: TRBV7-8; j_gene: TRBJ1-6; d_gene: .; abundance: .; CDR3nt: TGTGCCAGCAGCGCCCAGGATGGCACCCTCCACTTT; CDR3aa: CASSAQDGTLHF
v_gene: TRBV18; j_gene: TRBJ2-3; d_gene: TRBD2; abundance: .; CDR3nt: TGTGCCAGCTCACCACTAGGACTAGCCGGTGCCACAGATACGCAGTATTTT; CDR3aa: CASSPLGLAGATDTQYF
v_gene: TRBV7-6; j_gene: TRBJ1-1; d_gene: .; abundance: .; CDR3nt: TGTGCCAGCAGTCTAAGTACAGGGTTTGAAGCTTTCTTT; CDR3aa: CASSLSTGFEAFF
v_gene: TRBV6-1; j_gene: TRBJ2-3; d_gene: .; abundance: .; CDR3nt: TGTGCCAGCAGACTACGGGGGACCACAGATACGCAGTATTTT; CDR3aa: CASRLRGTTDTQYF
v_gene: TRBV6-4; j_gene: TRBJ2-1; d_gene: TRBD2; abundance: .; CDR3nt: TGTGCCAGCAGTGGGACTAGCGGGAACAGTTACAATGAGCAGTTCTTC; CDR3aa: CASSGTSGNSYNEQFF
v_gene: TRBV19; j_gene: TRBJ1-2; d_gene: .; abundance: .; CDR3nt: TGTGCCAGTAGTGCCGACAGACACATCTATGGCTACACCTTC; CDR3aa: CASSADRHIYGYTF
v_gene: TRBV30; j_gene: TRBJ2-1; d_gene: TRBD2; abundance: .; CDR3nt: TGTGCTGGCGAGGGAGGGCAGTCCTACAATGAGCAGTTCTTC; CDR3aa: CAGEGGQSYNEQFF
v_gene: TRBV6-5; j_gene: TRBJ2-2; d_gene: .; abundance: many; CDR3nt: TGTGCCAGCATCGCAGGGAACACCGGGGAGCTGTTTTTT; CDR3aa: CASIAGNTGELFF
v_gene: TRBV30; j_gene: TRBJ2-3; d_gene: .; abundance: .; CDR3nt: TGTGCCTGGAGTGTCGCCGGGATCACAGATACGCAGTATTTT; CDR3aa: CAWSVAGITDTQYF
v_gene: TRBV3-1/TRBV3-2; j_gene: TRBJ2-6; d_gene: .; abundance: .; CDR3nt: TGTGCCAGCAGCCAAGAGAGCCGGGATTTCTCTGGGGCCAACGTCCTGACTTTC; CDR3aa: CASSQESRDFSGANVLTF
v_gene: TRBV3-1/TRBV3-2; j_gene: TRBJ1-2; d_gene: .; abundance: once; CDR3nt: TGTGCCAGCAGCCTCAAGCGCAGAAACTATGGCTACACCTTC; CDR3aa: CASSLKRRNYGYTF
v_gene: TRBV2; j_gene: TRBJ2-1; d_gene: .; abundance: .; CDR3nt: TGTGCCAGCGGAAGGATGACAGCACATGCGGGAAATGAGCAGTTCTTC; CDR3aa: CASGRMTAHAGNEQFF